This T cell receptor beta chain was observed in a study of T cell responses to AZD1222 COVID-19 vaccine. With respect to this clone: The antigen remains unidentified. In the same sample, other DNA sequences code for this CDR3.

Whole-study findings and limits: Only a handful of AZD1222 recipients, six or seven in all, had baseline seropositivity. Distributed over spike, vaccine-associated CD4 TCRs predominated at 160-218 and 743-854. Females made up more of the donors, who were largely white British, and clonal diversity may have come out too low.

The CDR3 sequence is 12 residues long. V lost 0 bases, J lost 3 bases, and 2 bases lay in between. The germline V gene encodes CDR1 SGDLS and CDR2 YYNGEE. Only in-frame clones appear in the TCRdb table, and some are missing; sequencing was by immunoSEQ multiplex PCR. This sample carries approximately 120,000 clones, roughly 86% of them seen once, and the ten largest clones take roughly 4.4%. The material sequenced was peripheral blood, taken 28 days after the second AZD1222 dose. The rearrangement uses TRBV9 and TRBJ2-3; D not certain. This TCR derives from an adult who received the AZD1222 COVID-19 vaccine. The CDR3 protein is CASSVGTDTQYF. CDR3 nucleotide sequence: TGTGCCAGCAGCGTAGGAACAGATACGCAGTATTTT.